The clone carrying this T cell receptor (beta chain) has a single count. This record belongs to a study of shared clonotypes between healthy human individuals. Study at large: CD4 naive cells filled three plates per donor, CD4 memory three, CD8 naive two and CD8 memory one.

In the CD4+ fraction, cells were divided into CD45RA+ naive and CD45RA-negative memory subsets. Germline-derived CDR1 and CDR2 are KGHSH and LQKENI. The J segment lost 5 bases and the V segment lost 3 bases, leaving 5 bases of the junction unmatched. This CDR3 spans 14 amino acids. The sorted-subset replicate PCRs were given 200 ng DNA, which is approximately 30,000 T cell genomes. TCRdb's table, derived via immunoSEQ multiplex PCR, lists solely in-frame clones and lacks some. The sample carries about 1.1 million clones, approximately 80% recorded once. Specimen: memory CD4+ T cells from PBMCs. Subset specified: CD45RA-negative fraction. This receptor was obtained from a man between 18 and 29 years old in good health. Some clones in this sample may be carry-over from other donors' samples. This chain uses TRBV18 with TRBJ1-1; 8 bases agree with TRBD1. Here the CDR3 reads CASSPGQVRTEAFF. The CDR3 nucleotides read TGTGCCAGCTCACCGGGACAGGTGAGAACTGAAGCTTTCTTT.